This entry concerns a single T cell receptor beta chain. Its antigen remains unknown. The data originate from a study of CD8 T cells in Susac syndrome. Notes on the study in general: The CD4+ T cell repertoires of Susac syndrome were found to show no clonal expansion.

The T cells that were sequenced for TCR beta were CD8+ and CD4+ cells from blood. RNA in amounts of roughly 0.5 to 1 ug was reverse transcribed with random hexamers. Multiplex immunoSEQ PCR targeted 54 Vbeta and 13 Jbeta TCR beta segments. TCRdb processed the immunoSEQ multiplex PCR reads anew with MiXCR; each CDR3 protein has one entry. Here the sample spans hundreds of thousands of distinct CDR3 sequences, 94% being singletons. The sample taken for sequencing was CD4+ T cells from PBMCs. The sequence came from a human donor with Susac syndrome.

For the CDR3, the DNA is TGTGCCAGCAGGGAATCCTATAATTCACCCCTCCACTTT. This translates into CASRESYNSPLHF. J is TRBJ1-6 and V is TRBV28; no definite D call. This CDR3 is built from 13 residues. Trimming shortened V by 6 bases and J by 1 base, and 4 bases separated the two germline ends. Germline CDR1 MDHEN, CDR2 SYDVKM.